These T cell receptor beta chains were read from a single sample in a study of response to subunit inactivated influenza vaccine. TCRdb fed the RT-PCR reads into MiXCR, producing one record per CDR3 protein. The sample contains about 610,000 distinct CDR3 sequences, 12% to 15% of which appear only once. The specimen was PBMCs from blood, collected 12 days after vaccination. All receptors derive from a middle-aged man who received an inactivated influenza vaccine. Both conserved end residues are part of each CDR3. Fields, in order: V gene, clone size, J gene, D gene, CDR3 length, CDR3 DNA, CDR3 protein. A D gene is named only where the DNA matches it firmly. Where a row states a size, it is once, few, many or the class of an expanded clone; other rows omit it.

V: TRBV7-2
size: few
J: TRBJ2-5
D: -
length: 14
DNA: TGTGCCAGCAGCTATTTCGGGGGTGGAGAGACCCAGTACTTC
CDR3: CASSYFGGGETQYF

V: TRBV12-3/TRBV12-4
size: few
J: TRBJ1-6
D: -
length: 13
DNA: TGTGCCAGCAGGAAGGTTCAGGGGTCACCCCTCCACTTT
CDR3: CASRKVQGSPLHF

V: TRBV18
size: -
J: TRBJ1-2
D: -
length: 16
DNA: TGTGCCAGCTCACCACGGGTTTCGTCCGCTAACTATGGCTACACCTTC
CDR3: CASSPRVSSANYGYTF

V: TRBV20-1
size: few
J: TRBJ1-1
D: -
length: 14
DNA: TGCAGTGCTAGAGACGGCACGATGAACACTGAAGCTTTCTTT
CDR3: CSARDGTMNTEAFF

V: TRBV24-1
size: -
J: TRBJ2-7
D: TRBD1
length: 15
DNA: TGTGCCACCAGTGATTCACAGGGGGCCCCCTACGAGCAGTACTTC
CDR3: CATSDSQGAPYEQYF

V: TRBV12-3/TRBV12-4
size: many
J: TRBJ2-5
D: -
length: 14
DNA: TGTGCCAGCAGTTTTTGGTCAGGGAGGGAGACCCAGTACTTC
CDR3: CASSFWSGRETQYF

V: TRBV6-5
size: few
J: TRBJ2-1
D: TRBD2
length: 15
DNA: TGTGCCAGCAGATTAGCGGGAGGGCCTCAAAATGAGCAGTTCTTC
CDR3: CASRLAGGPQNEQFF

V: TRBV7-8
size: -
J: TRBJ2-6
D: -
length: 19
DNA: TGTGCCAGCAGCTTAGTGAGACGGGAGTGGCGCTCTGGGACCAACGTCCTGACTTTC
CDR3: CASSLVRREWRSGTNVLTF

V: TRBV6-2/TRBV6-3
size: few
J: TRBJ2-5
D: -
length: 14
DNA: TGTGCCAGCAGTTCCGAGGACAGTCAGGAGACCCAGTACTTC
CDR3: CASSSEDSQETQYF

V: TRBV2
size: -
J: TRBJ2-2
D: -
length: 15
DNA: TGTGCCAGCAGCCAGGGGAGGGTGAACACCGGGGAGCTGTTTTTT
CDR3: CASSQGRVNTGELFF

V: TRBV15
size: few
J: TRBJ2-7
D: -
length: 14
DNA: TGTGCCACCTCGACTAGGGACAGCCTCTACGAGCAGTACTTC
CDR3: CATSTRDSLYEQYF

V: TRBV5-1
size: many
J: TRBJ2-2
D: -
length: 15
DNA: TGCGCCAGCAGCTTGGACAGGCCGGACACCGGGGAGCTGTTTTTT
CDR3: CASSLDRPDTGELFF

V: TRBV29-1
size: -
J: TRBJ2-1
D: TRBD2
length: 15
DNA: TGCAGCGTTGAATTAGCGGGGACGACCTACAATGAGCAGTTCTTC
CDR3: CSVELAGTTYNEQFF

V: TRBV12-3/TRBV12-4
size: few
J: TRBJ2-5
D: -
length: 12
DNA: TGTGCCAGCAGCGTTATACAAGAGACCCAGTACTTC
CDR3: CASSVIQETQYF

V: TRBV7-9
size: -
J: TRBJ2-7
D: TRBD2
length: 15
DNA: TGTGCCAGCAGCTTAACGGGGACTAGTCCCTACGAGCAGTACTTC
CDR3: CASSLTGTSPYEQYF

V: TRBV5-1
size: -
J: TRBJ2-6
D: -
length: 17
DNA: TGCGCCAGCAGCTTGTTGATAGGGACCTCTGGGGCCAACGTCCTGACTTTC
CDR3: CASSLLIGTSGANVLTF

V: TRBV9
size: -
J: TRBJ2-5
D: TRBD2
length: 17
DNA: TGTGCCAGCAGCGCCTCGCCCTTACTAGCGGGAGTGGAGACCCAGTACTTC
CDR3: CASSASPLLAGVETQYF

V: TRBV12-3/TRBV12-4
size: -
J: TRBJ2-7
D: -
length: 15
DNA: TGTGCCAGCAGTAAGACAGCTTTTGTTACCTACGAGCAGTACTTC
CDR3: CASSKTAFVTYEQYF

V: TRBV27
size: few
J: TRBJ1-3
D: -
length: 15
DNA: TGTGCCAGCAGTTTATCACCCTACTCTGGAAACACCATATATTTT
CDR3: CASSLSPYSGNTIYF

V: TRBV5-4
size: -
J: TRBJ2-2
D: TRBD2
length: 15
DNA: TGTGCCAGCAGCTTGAGTGGGAGGGCCATCGGGGAGCTGTTTTTT
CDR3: CASSLSGRAIGELFF

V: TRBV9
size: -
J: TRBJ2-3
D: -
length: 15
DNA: TGTGCCAGCAGCCTTCTGACAGGTGTCACAGATACGCAGTATTTT
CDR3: CASSLLTGVTDTQYF

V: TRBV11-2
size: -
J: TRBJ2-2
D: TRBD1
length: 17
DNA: TGTGCCAGCAGCCCCCAAAATCCCGGACAGGGTACCGGGGAGCTGTTTTTT
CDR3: CASSPQNPGQGTGELFF